The next 32 T cell receptor beta chains were all read from a single sample in a study of blood T cell repertoires in COVID-19. Some clones are missing from TCRdb's copy, which holds only in-frame ones; the method was immunoSEQ multiplex PCR. The sample has approximately 240,000 clones, approximately 86% seen once. Sequenced input: peripheral blood. These receptor sequences come from a woman in her thirties with COVID-19, enrolled during active disease.

This clone was detected once. The chain employs TRBV19 and TRBJ1-1; D is perhaps TRBD1 (6 bases). CDR1 LNHDA and CDR2 SQIVND come from the germline V gene (reference sequence). This CDR3 has 14 residues. The germline V and J ends were trimmed by 3 bases and 6 bases, with 14 bases remaining between them. DNA for the CDR3: TGTGCCAGTAGTATCCTCCAGGGGACGTCTGAAGCTTTCTTT. Protein: CASSILQGTSEAFF.

The V gene is TRBV6-5, the J gene TRBJ2-1; 12 positions match TRBD2. Germline-derived CDR1 and CDR2 are MNHEY and SVGAGI. The length of the CDR3 is 15 residues. The ends lost 4 bases at V and 9 bases at J; junction bases unmatched: 7. CDR3 coding DNA: TGTGCCAGCAGTTCTAGCGGGAGGGTCGGTAGTGAGCAGTTCTTC. Residues: CASSSSGRVGSEQFF.

The chain joins TRBV3-1 (or the pseudogene TRBV3-2) to TRBJ2-2; TRBD2 agrees at 11 bases. Germline V gives CDR1 LGHDT, CDR2 YNNKEL (reference sequence). The CDR3 has 20 residues. Losses at the gene ends were 2 bases for V and 0 bases for J; bases not matched to a gene: 11. The CDR3, as DNA: TGTGCCAGCAGCCAATACCGGCTAGCTAGCGGGAGGACGAACACCGGGGAGCTGTTTTTT. This translates into CASSQYRLASGRTNTGELFF.

The gene calls are TRBV6-5 and TRBJ1-1; possibly TRBD1 for D (5 bases). Germline V gene sequence: CDR1 MNHEY, CDR2 SVGAGI. The CDR3 consists of 14 residues. Trimming removed 4 bases at V and 4 bases at J, with 13 bases between. CDR3 sequence (DNA): TGTGCCAGCAGTTCTAAGGGGCAAGGCACTGAAGCTTTCTTT. Encoded protein: CASSSKGQGTEAFF.

V usage is TRBV7-2 and J usage is TRBJ2-1; no definite D call. V lost 1 base, J lost 3 bases, and 7 bases lay in between. CDR1 SGHTA and CDR2 FQGNSA come from the germline V gene. There are 14 residues in the CDR3. The CDR3 DNA reads as TGTGCCAGCAGCTTAGAGGAGTTCTACAATGAGCAGTTCTTC. This codes for CASSLEEFYNEQFF.

The chain carries TRBV4-2 and TRBJ1-5, with 8 nucleotides matching TRBD1. Trimming at V came to 0 bases and at J to 6 bases, leaving 4 bases not matched to a gene. This CDR3 is built from 15 residues. Per the germline V gene, CDR1 is LGHNA and CDR2 is YNFKEQ. The CDR3 loop reads CASSQDWTGSQPQHF. The CDR3 DNA sequence: TGTGCCAGCAGCCAAGATTGGACAGGGAGTCAGCCCCAGCATTTT.

The V call is TRBV6-5, the J call TRBJ1-1, with D possibly being TRBD1 (6 bases). V lost 6 bases and J 4 bases, leaving 15 bases between the germline ends. Per the germline V gene, CDR1 is MNHEY and CDR2 is SVGAGI. This CDR3 contains 14 residues. CDR3 sequence reads: CASSQQGGGTEAFF. CDR3 in DNA: TGTGCCAGCAGCCAACAGGGCGGGGGCACTGAAGCTTTCTTT.

This chain uses TRBV15 with TRBJ1-5; 8 bases are a match to TRBD1. The germline V gene has CDR1 LNHNV and CDR2 YYDKDF (reference sequence). With 1 base clipped from V and 4 bases from J, the junction kept 6 bases outside the gene matches. The CDR3 runs 16 residues. The CDR3: CATSRARTGPNQPQHF. DNA of the CDR3: TGTGCCACCAGCAGAGCCCGGACAGGGCCTAATCAGCCCCAGCATTTT.

The CDR3 DNA is TGTGCCAGTAGTATGACTAGCGGGGCGACAGATACGCAGTATTTT. Protein sequence: CASSMTSGATDTQYF. V is TRBV19 and J is TRBJ2-3; TRBD2 agrees at 11 bases. Germline V CDR1 and CDR2: LNHDA, SQIVND (reference sequence). This CDR3 comprises 15 residues. V was clipped by 3 bases and J by 3 bases; unmatched bases: 2.

The chain combines TRBV6-5 with TRBJ2-2; 11 bases are a match to TRBD1. The germline V gene has CDR1 MNHEY and CDR2 SVGAGI. CDR3 size: 14 residues. V was pared by 6 bases and J by 7 bases, with 4 bases of the junction left unmatched. CDR3 nucleotide sequence: TGTGCCAGCAGAGGACAGGGGGCAATCGGGGAGCTGTTTTTT. This sequence encodes CASRGQGAIGELFF.

This chain connects TRBV5-1 to TRBJ2-5; 8 positions agree with TRBD1. This CDR3 spans 14 amino acids. Trimming cost V 2 bases and J 4 bases; bases outside gene matches: 4. CDR1 and CDR2 from the germline V gene are SGHRS and YFSETQ. CDR3 sequence: CASSFRGRGETQYF. The CDR3, as DNA: TGCGCCAGCAGCTTCAGGGGGCGCGGAGAGACCCAGTACTTC.

The chain uses TRBV24-1 and TRBJ2-1; D gene unclear. Looked up from germline, CDR1 is KGHDR and CDR2 is SFDVKD. With 7 bases removed from V and 5 bases from J, the gap between germline ends came to 8 bases. The CDR3 runs 12 residues. As DNA, the CDR3 is TGTGCCACCAGCCCCCGGGACAATGAGCAGTTCTTC. Translation: CATSPRDNEQFF.

The V gene is TRBV6-5, the J gene TRBJ2-7, with 9 positions matching TRBD1. Germline values: CDR1 MNHEY, CDR2 SVGAGI. V lost 5 bases to trimming and J lost 12 bases; unmatched junction nucleotides: 11. The CDR3 extends over 13 amino acids. The CDR3 reads CASSPSRDRARYF. In nucleotides, the CDR3 is TGTGCCAGCAGTCCGTCCCGGGACAGGGCCCGGTACTTC.

The chain joins TRBV6-6 to TRBJ1-4; a weak D match, TRBD1 (6 bases). The CDR3 loop spans 14 amino acids. CDR1 MNHNY and CDR2 SVGAGI come from the germline V gene (reference sequence). V lost 6 bases to trimming and J lost 7 bases, with 15 bases between them. CDR3 nucleotide sequence: TGTGCCAGCAGCCGTACAGGGAAGGGTGAAAAACTGTTTTTT. The encoded protein is CASSRTGKGEKLFF.

The chain is built from TRBV4-3 and TRBJ2-1; TRBD2 matches at 10 bases. The J segment lost 6 bases and the V segment lost 0 bases, leaving 5 bases of the junction unmatched. The CDR3 totals 16 residues. Germline assignment: CDR1 LGHNA and CDR2 YSLEER. The CDR3 protein is CASSQELAGVGNEQFF. The CDR3 region has the DNA TGCGCCAGCAGCCAAGAGCTAGCGGGAGTAGGCAATGAGCAGTTCTTC.

This sequence joins TRBV5-8 and TRBJ2-1; a possible D gene is TRBD2 (6 bases). Germline values: CDR1 SGHTS, CDR2 YDEGEE. The CDR3 totals 17 residues. Trimming took off 3 bases at V and 4 bases at J, with 20 bases between the two ends. In DNA form, the CDR3 reads TGTGCCAGCAGCTCCGGGCGCGGGGTTCGGGTTTACAATGAGCAGTTCTTC. This gives the protein CASSSGRGVRVYNEQFF. The complete variable domain, with remaining parts taken from reference TRBV5-8 and TRBJ2-1, reads EAGVTQSPTHLIKTRGQQATLRCSPISGHTSVYWYQQALGLGLQFLLWYDEGEERNRGNFPPRFSGRQFPNYSSELNVNALELEDSALYLCASSSGRGVRVYNEQFFGPGTRLTVL.

The genes are TRBV20-1 and TRBJ2-3; TRBD1 matches at 8 bases. The J segment lost 0 bases and the V segment lost 3 bases, leaving 14 bases of the junction unmatched. This CDR3 region has 18 residues. Germline V gives CDR1 DFQATT, CDR2 SNEGSKA (reference sequence). CDR3 DNA sequence: TGCAGTGCTAGTCGAAGAGGACAGGGCGTATCTAGCACAGATACGCAGTATTTT. It is translated as CSASRRGQGVSSTDTQYF.

The gene calls are TRBV9 and TRBJ2-1; 7 positions match TRBD1. Germline V gives CDR1 SGDLS, CDR2 YYNGEE. With 3 bases clipped from V and 2 bases from J, the junction kept 5 bases outside the gene matches. This CDR3 is 15 amino acids long. CDR3 protein: CASSAQGIAYNEQFF. The DNA for the CDR3 is TGTGCCAGCAGCGCACAGGGGATCGCCTACAATGAGCAGTTCTTC.

V is TRBV7-2 and J is TRBJ1-1; 7 nucleotides line up with TRBD1. CDR3 length equals 15 residues. Trimming at V came to 1 base and at J to 0 bases, leaving 2 bases not matched to a gene. Per germline, CDR1 SGHTA and CDR2 FQGNSA. The CDR3 loop reads CASSLGGQMNTEAFF. The CDR3 DNA reads TGTGCCAGCAGCTTAGGGGGACAGATGAACACTGAAGCTTTCTTT. Using reference TRBV7-2 and TRBJ1-1 for the parts outside the CDR3, the full variable domain is GAGVSQSPSNKVTEKGKDVELRCDPISGHTALYWYRQSLGQGLEFLIYFQGNSAPDKSGLPSDRFSAERTGGSVSTLTIQRTQQEDSAVYLCASSLGGQMNTEAFFGQGTRLTVV.

The table lists this clone with a count of one. The chain recombines TRBV5-1 with TRBJ2-1, with 9 bases fitting TRBD2. CDR1 and CDR2 (germline): SGHRS, YFSETQ. The V segment lost 2 bases and the J segment 5 bases; nucleotides outside the gene matches: 5. The CDR3 is 15 residues long. CDR3 sequence: CASSFGTSIHNEQFF. The DNA of the CDR3 is TGCGCCAGCAGCTTCGGGACTAGCATCCACAATGAGCAGTTCTTC.

There are a few counts of this clone. The chain joins TRBV15 to TRBJ2-1; 8 nucleotides line up with TRBD1. After removal of 3 bases from V and 8 bases from J, the junction contained 6 bases not matched to a gene. Per the germline V gene, CDR1 is LNHNV and CDR2 is YYDKDF (reference sequence). CDR3 length: 14 amino acids. The CDR3 here is CATSRDRVGDEQFF. CDR3 coding DNA: TGTGCCACCAGCAGGGACAGGGTTGGGGATGAGCAGTTCTTC.

The V call is TRBV27, the J call TRBJ1-2; possibly TRBD1 for D (6 bases). From germline, CDR1 is MNHEY and CDR2 SMNVEV (reference sequence). The length of the CDR3 is 14 residues. V was cut by 8 bases and J by 4 bases, with 17 bases left in between. CDR3 sequence reads: CASGTRTGPYGYTF. For the CDR3, the DNA is TGTGCCAGCGGGACCCGTACAGGGCCCTATGGCTACACCTTC.

The chain has TRBV12-5 and TRBJ1-4; 9 nucleotides match TRBD1. Germline V CDR1 and CDR2: LGHNT, FRNRAP. This CDR3 is 21 amino acids long. J lost 3 bases, V lost 0 bases, and 17 bases had no gene match. The CDR3: CASGLVVPGQGSHSPNEKLFF. The CDR3 coding sequence is TGTGCTAGTGGTTTGGTTGTTCCGGGACAGGGATCCCATTCGCCTAATGAAAAACTGTTTTTT.

V gene TRBV18 combines with J gene TRBJ2-1; 8 nucleotides match TRBD2. J gave up 6 bases and V 2 bases, and 6 bases lay outside the gene matches. The germline CDR1 and CDR2 sequences are KGHSH and LQKENI. The CDR3 runs to 15 residues. The CDR3 coding sequence is TGTGCCAGCTCACCAGGTAGACTAGCGCCCAATGAGCAGTTCTTC. Its protein product is CASSPGRLAPNEQFF.

The chain employs TRBV7-8 and TRBJ2-3, with a tentative D call TRBD2 (7 bases). Trimming pared 5 bases from V and 1 base from J, leaving 13 bases between. This CDR3 has 15 residues. Germline CDR1 SGHVS, CDR2 FQNEAQ. CDR3 bases: TGTGCCAGCAGCAACAGAGGGGGGGGCACAGATACGCAGTATTTT. This translates into CASSNRGGGTDTQYF.

The chain uses TRBV7-2 and TRBJ2-5, with D tentatively TRBD2 (6 bases). The V end was cut by 5 bases, the J end by 0 bases, with 19 bases between. The V gene's germline CDR1 is SGHTA and CDR2 FQGNSA. This CDR3 is built from 17 residues. The chain's CDR3 is CASSPWLRDLYQETQYF. CDR3 DNA: TGTGCCAGCAGCCCCTGGCTAAGGGACTTATACCAAGAGACCCAGTACTTC.

The chain carries TRBV5-1 and TRBJ2-1; 13 nucleotides agree with TRBD2. Germline trimming cut 3 bases from V and 5 bases from J; bases unmatched to any gene: 8. The CDR3 covers 17 residues. Germline CDR1 is SGHRS and CDR2 is YFSETQ. CDR3 region: CASSSLAGGPLDNEQFF. In DNA form, the CDR3 reads TGCGCCAGCAGCTCACTAGCGGGGGGGCCCCTTGACAATGAGCAGTTCTTC.

This chain uses TRBV7-2 with TRBJ2-5; a weak D match, TRBD2 (5 bases). Germline V gene lookup returns CDR1 SGHTA and CDR2 FQGNSA. The CDR3 consists of 15 residues. Trimming pared 3 bases from V and 3 bases from J, leaving 14 bases between. As DNA, the CDR3 is TGTGCCAGCAGCTTTCCCCTTGGAGGAAAAGAGACCCAGTACTTC. Its translation is CASSFPLGGKETQYF.

This clone was counted between two and nine times. The CDR3 nucleotides read TGTGCCAGCAGCATGGAGGGGCTAGCGGGGAAGAGCTCCTACAATGAGCAGTTCTTC. This codes for CASSMEGLAGKSSYNEQFF. This rearrangement joins TRBV21-1 to TRBJ2-1; the table's D call, TRBD2, was not checked against the DNA. TRBV21-1 is recorded as a pseudogene. CDR3 size: 19 residues.

This chain links TRBV10-2 with TRBJ2-3; 11 nucleotides match TRBD2. This CDR3 contains 13 residues. Trimming took 6 bases from V and 13 from J; bases not matched to a gene: 9. CDR1 and CDR2 (germline): WSHSY, SAAADI. CDR3 DNA sequence: TGCGCCAGCAGCCCGTTGACTAGCGGGACTGAGTATTTT. Amino acids: CASSPLTSGTEYF.

The CDR3 sequence: CASLKDYSYNEQFF. The CDR3 coding sequence is TGTGCCAGTTTAAAAGACTACTCCTACAATGAGCAGTTCTTC. The chain combines TRBV6-4 with TRBJ2-1; a possible D gene is TRBD2 (5 bases). V lost 9 bases and J lost 0, with 12 bases in between. There are 14 residues in the CDR3. From germline, CDR1 is MRHNA and CDR2 SNTAGT.

The chain combines TRBV19 with TRBJ2-7; D may be TRBD1 (6 bases). This CDR3 is 15 amino acids long. Germline-derived CDR1 and CDR2 are LNHDA and SQIVND (reference sequence). The germline V and J ends were trimmed by 0 bases and 5 bases, with 14 bases remaining between them. The CDR3 protein is CASSIEGSGVNEQYF. The DNA for the CDR3 is TGTGCCAGTAGTATAGAAGGGTCAGGGGTGAACGAGCAGTACTTC.